This entry lists 32 T cell receptor beta chains sequenced from one sample in a study of shared clonotypes between healthy human individuals (TCRdb year 2020). Library generation was performed with the immunoSEQ multiplex PCR assay. TCRdb took this table from immuneACCESS and kept in-frame rearrangements with V and J called. Such tables lack part of the clones; where checked against another copy, unresolved V genes explain under half of the gap, and the rest is unexplained. In this sample the table shows about 2.4 million clones, more than 80% of which occur a single time. Jointly, the top ten make up around 0.14% of the sample. The sequencing input was naive CD4+ T cells sorted from blood. The cell subset or site label corresponds to: CD45RA+ positively selected. These receptors originate from a man aged 18 to 30 in good health.

The chain recombines TRBV6-6 with TRBJ1-4; 9 nucleotides match TRBD1. Germline CDR1 MNHNY, CDR2 SVGAGI (reference sequence). J gave up 6 bases and V 5 bases, and 7 bases lay outside the gene matches. CDR3 length equals 15 residues. The CDR3 protein is CASSRGQGRDEKLFF. The CDR3 DNA sequence: TGTGCCAGCAGTCGGGGACAGGGAAGGGATGAAAAACTGTTTTTT.

V and J are TRBV15 and TRBJ2-4; no clear D gene. V lost 0 bases and J lost 3, with 0 bases in between. The CDR3 is made up of 12 amino acids. CDR1 is LNHNV, CDR2 YYDKDF, per germline (reference sequence). CDR3 protein: CATSRDKNIQYF. CDR3 DNA sequence: TGTGCCACCAGCAGAGACAAAAACATTCAGTACTTC.

The rearrangement uses TRBV4-2 and TRBJ1-2; unclear D gene. The V gene lost 0 bases and the J gene lost 8 bases, with 19 bases spanning the gap. CDR3 length: 16 amino acids. Germline values: CDR1 LGHNA, CDR2 YNFKEQ. CDR3 loop: CASSQDWGGSSYGYTF. The CDR3 DNA sequence: TGTGCCAGCAGCCAAGATTGGGGTGGTAGTTCATACGGCTACACCTTC.

This clone was seen more than once but under ten times. The same CDR3 arises from other DNA sequences in this sample as well. V and J are TRBV30 and TRBJ1-1; D call uncertain. The germline CDR1 and CDR2 sequences are GTSNPN and SVGIG (reference sequence). The length of the CDR3 is 13 residues. The V gene lost 0 bases and the J gene lost 2 bases, with 7 bases spanning the gap. This CDR3 is CAWSVRGNTEAFF. In DNA form, the CDR3 reads TGTGCCTGGAGTGTACGGGGAAACACTGAAGCTTTCTTT.

The V call is TRBV13, the J call TRBJ2-2; D remains unclear. CDR1 is PRHDT, CDR2 FYEKMQ, per germline (reference sequence). CDR3 length: 14 amino acids. V lost 4 bases to trimming and J lost 4 bases, with 10 bases between them. CDR3 protein: CASSSRATTGELFF. The CDR3 DNA follows: TGTGCCAGCAGCTCCCGGGCTACCACCGGGGAGCTGTTTTTT.

This chain joins TRBV6-6 and TRBJ2-3, with no clear D. CDR1 and CDR2 (germline): MNHNY, SVGAGI (reference sequence). This CDR3 is 15 amino acids long. V lost 4 bases and J 1 base, leaving 12 bases between the germline ends. The CDR3 protein is CASSWGLGGTDTQYF. The CDR3 DNA sequence: TGTGCCAGCAGTTGGGGTCTTGGGGGCACAGATACGCAGTATTTT.

This clone was seen a few times. The gene calls are TRBV7-9 and TRBJ1-6, with no clear D. Germline loops: CDR1 SEHNR, CDR2 FQNEAQ (reference sequence). CDR3 size: 13 residues. The V and J ends lost 6 bases and 9 bases respectively, with 12 bases between them. CDR3 residues: CASRFASGSPLHF. CDR3 sequence (DNA): TGTGCCAGCAGATTTGCGAGCGGTTCACCCCTCCACTTT. Looking up the rest from reference TRBV7-9 and TRBJ1-6 gives the full variable domain: DTGVSQNPRHKITKRGQNVTFRCDPISEHNRLYWYRQTLGQGPEFLTYFQNEAQLEKSRLLSDRFSAERPKGSFSTLEIQRTEQGDSAMYLCASRFASGSPLHFGNGTRLTVT.

This sequence joins TRBV18 and TRBJ2-3, with TRBD2 matching over 9 bases. V was pared by 3 bases and J by 2 bases, with 6 bases of the junction left unmatched. This CDR3 has 16 residues. CDR1 and CDR2 from the germline V gene are KGHSH and LQKENI. The CDR3 bases are TGTGCCAGCTCACCTGAGCCTAGCGGGACCACAGATACGCAGTATTTT. Amino acid sequence: CASSPEPSGTTDTQYF.

CDR3 sequence: CSVVEQGQGEQFF. The CDR3 bases are TGCAGCGTTGTGGAACAGGGGCAGGGTGAGCAGTTCTTC. This rearrangement joins TRBV29-1 to TRBJ2-1; TRBD1 matches 7 bases. The CDR3 length is 13 residues. Looked up from germline, CDR1 is SQVTM and CDR2 is ANQGSEA. With 4 bases clipped from V and 9 bases from J, the junction kept 9 bases outside the gene matches.

With regard to this clone: Other DNA sequences in the sample encode the same CDR3. CDR3 sequence: CASSLSRDQPQHF. The DNA of the CDR3 is TGTGCCAGCAGTTTATCGAGGGATCAGCCCCAGCATTTT. This chain links TRBV27 with TRBJ1-5; D is undetermined. The CDR3 loop spans 13 amino acids. Germline V gene lookup returns CDR1 MNHEY and CDR2 SMNVEV (reference sequence). Trimming removed 0 bases at V and 5 bases at J, with 5 bases between.

The gene calls are TRBV28 and TRBJ2-5; D unclear. This CDR3 has 11 amino acids. V lost 6 bases and J lost 5, with 7 bases in between. CDR1 MDHEN and CDR2 SYDVKM come from the germline V gene. The CDR3 reads CASRTGETQYF. Written as DNA, the CDR3 is TGTGCCAGCAGAACCGGGGAGACCCAGTACTTC.

The rearrangement uses TRBV6-5 and TRBJ1-5; no reliable D call. This CDR3 has 14 amino acids. Germline loops: CDR1 MNHEY, CDR2 SVGAGI. Trimming shortened V by 0 bases and J by 7 bases, and 10 bases separated the two germline ends. The CDR3 nucleotides read TGTGCCAGCAGTTACTCTAGCGCGGGACAGCCCCAGCATTTT. Its protein is CASSYSSAGQPQHF.

V gene TRBV5-3 combines with J gene TRBJ2-3, with TRBD1 matching 10 bases. TRBV5-3 carries the ORF label, with uncertain function. CDR3 length: 14 amino acids. The V gene end was trimmed by 4 bases and the J gene end by 6 bases; junction bases not matched to a gene: 5. The CDR3 loop reads CARSGDRGPDTQYF. CDR3 coding DNA: TGTGCCAGAAGCGGGGACAGGGGTCCTGATACGCAGTATTTT.

The chain couples TRBV7-2 to TRBJ1-5; TRBD1 might be the D (5 bases). The CDR3 spans 14 residues. In germline, CDR1 is SGHTA, CDR2 FQGNSA. The germline V and J ends were trimmed by 1 base and 4 bases, with 8 bases remaining between them. As DNA, the CDR3 is TGTGCCAGCAGCTTAGGCGAGGGGAATCAGCCCCAGCATTTT. Translation: CASSLGEGNQPQHF.

J is TRBJ2-7 and V is TRBV7-6, with 11 bases lining up with TRBD2. The CDR3 loop spans 14 amino acids. The germline V gene has CDR1 SGHVS and CDR2 FNYEAQ. Trimming took 5 bases from V and 3 from J; bases not matched to a gene: 3. The CDR3 bases are TGTGCCAGCAGCGCCGGGACTAGCGGCTACGAGCAGTACTTC. Its translation is CASSAGTSGYEQYF.

The DNA of the CDR3 is TGTGCCAGCAGTCCAGGGAACTCTGGAAACACCATATATTTT. Translation gives CASSPGNSGNTIYF. The chain carries TRBV28 and TRBJ1-3; TRBD1 might be the D (5 bases). CDR1 MDHEN and CDR2 SYDVKM come from the germline V gene. V was clipped by 5 bases and J by 0 bases, with 8 bases between them. The CDR3 covers 14 residues.

This chain uses TRBV5-1 with TRBJ2-5; unclear D gene. Germline V gene sequence: CDR1 SGHRS, CDR2 YFSETQ. CDR3 size: 14 residues. The V gene lost 6 bases and the J gene lost 5 bases, with 17 bases spanning the gap. The CDR3 DNA reads as TGCGCCAGCAATCCCTTGGGTAGTTCGGAGACCCAGTACTTC. Protein product: CASNPLGSSETQYF.

The chain's CDR3 is CASSPTWRRNIMNTEAFF. The CDR3 DNA follows: TGTGCCAGCAGCCCCACGTGGAGACGCAATATCATGAACACTGAAGCTTTCTTT. V usage is TRBV5-4 and J usage is TRBJ1-1; D is undetermined. The CDR3 spans 18 residues. V lost 4 bases to trimming and J lost 0 bases, with 22 bases between them. The germline V gene has CDR1 SGHNT and CDR2 YYREEE (reference sequence).

The rearrangement uses TRBV5-8 and TRBJ1-3, with a tentative D call TRBD1 (6 bases). V was shortened by 7 bases and J by 0 bases, with 11 bases between the two germline ends. The CDR3 length is 14 residues. Germline CDR1 and CDR2: SGHTS and YDEGEE. The CDR3 loop reads CASDGQSSGNTIYF. The CDR3 nucleotides read TGTGCCAGCGACGGACAGAGCTCTGGAAACACCATATATTTT.

This clone has only a few counts. CDR3 DNA: TGTGCCAGCAGTGAATATCGGGGGATCGGGGGCTACACCTTC. This encodes CASSEYRGIGGYTF. The chain links TRBV25-1 to TRBJ1-2; a weak D match, TRBD1 (5 bases). The V gene's germline CDR1 is MGHDK and CDR2 SYGVNS. Trimming cost V 0 bases and J 8 bases, with 13 bases left between them. The CDR3 covers 14 residues.

This rearrangement joins TRBV14 to TRBJ2-5; TRBD1 aligns across 7 bases. This CDR3 comprises 15 residues. Trimming removed 3 bases from V and 5 bases from J; junction bases left unmatched: 9. CDR1 is SGHDN and CDR2 is FVKESK in the germline V gene. Here the CDR3 reads CASSQALDRWETQYF. The CDR3 DNA reads as TGTGCCAGCAGCCAGGCTTTGGACAGGTGGGAGACCCAGTACTTC.

A note on this clone: Other DNA sequences from this sample encode an identical CDR3 as well. J is TRBJ1-6 and V is TRBV5-1; TRBD1 aligns across 9 bases. Germline CDR1 reads SGHRS; CDR2 reads YFSETQ. The CDR3 runs to 15 residues. With 1 base clipped from V and 7 bases from J, the junction kept 3 bases outside the gene matches. The CDR3, as DNA: TGCGCCAGCAGCTTGACAGGGGGCTCAAATTCACCCCTCCACTTT. It codes for CASSLTGGSNSPLHF.

The chain recombines TRBV19 with TRBJ1-2, with 11 bases aligning to TRBD1. The CDR3 totals 15 residues. The germline CDR1 and CDR2 sequences are LNHDA and SQIVND (reference sequence). V was clipped by 0 bases and J by 7 bases; unmatched bases: 4. The CDR3 nucleotides read TGTGCCAGTAGTATAGAGGGGACAGGGGGAGTTGGCTACACCTTC. Encoded protein: CASSIEGTGGVGYTF.

The genes are TRBV14 and TRBJ1-6; 7 bases match TRBD1. Germline V gene lookup returns CDR1 SGHDN and CDR2 FVKESK. There are 16 residues in the CDR3. Germline trimming cut 6 bases from V and 3 bases from J; bases unmatched to any gene: 8. The DNA of the CDR3 is TGTGCCAGCAGTTACAGGGGCGACAGCTATAATTCACCCCTCCACTTT. This translates into CASSYRGDSYNSPLHF.

The chain has TRBV28 and TRBJ1-3; D is uncertain. Trimming cost V 2 bases and J 2 bases, with 7 bases left between them. The CDR3 spans 14 residues. CDR1 is MDHEN, CDR2 SYDVKM, per germline. CDR3 DNA sequence: TGTGCCAGCAGTTTACAGTGGGCTGGAAACACCATATATTTT. Amino acid sequence: CASSLQWAGNTIYF.

The V gene is TRBV4-3, the J gene TRBJ1-1, with D unclear. Per germline, CDR1 LGHNA and CDR2 YSLEER. CDR3 length: 15 amino acids. Trimming left V 1 base short and J 4 bases short, with 13 bases between. CDR3 loop: CASSQAWVVGTEAFF. The CDR3 coding sequence is TGCGCCAGCAGCCAAGCGTGGGTCGTGGGCACTGAAGCTTTCTTT.

The rearrangement links TRBV10-3 to TRBJ2-2; TRBD2 agrees at 8 bases. This CDR3 comprises 15 residues. V was pared by 10 bases and J by 5 bases, with 12 bases of the junction left unmatched. Germline values: CDR1 ENHRY, CDR2 SYGVKD. The CDR3 DNA follows: TGTGCCACCCAATTTAGCGGGACTGGAACCGGGGAGCTGTTTTTT. The encoded protein is CATQFSGTGTGELFF.

About this clone: The sample has other DNA sequences that encode this CDR3 too. The V and J genes are TRBV10-3 and TRBJ2-3; 11 bases fit TRBD2. Germline CDR1 reads ENHRY; CDR2 reads SYGVKD. V gave up 0 bases and J gave up 2 bases; unmatched junction bases: 7. The CDR3 has 18 residues. The chain's CDR3 is CAISESGTSGGHTDTQYF. Here the CDR3 DNA reads TGTGCCATCAGTGAGTCGGGAACTAGCGGGGGCCACACAGATACGCAGTATTTT.

Comments on this clone: Different DNA sequences within this sample yield the same CDR3. The chain is built from TRBV30 and TRBJ2-5, with D possibly matching TRBD1 (5 bases). CDR1 is GTSNPN and CDR2 is SVGIG in the germline V gene (reference sequence). V lost 0 bases and J 3 bases, leaving 8 bases between the germline ends. The CDR3 is 13 amino acids. CDR3 amino acids: CAWSVRREETQYF. The CDR3 nucleotides are TGTGCCTGGAGTGTACGCAGGGAAGAGACCCAGTACTTC. The full variable domain, with the rest looked up from reference TRBV30 and TRBJ2-5, is SQTIHQWPATLVQPVGSPLSLECTVEGTSNPNLYWYRQAAGRGLQLLFYSVGIGQISSEVPQNLSASRPQDRQFILSSKKLLLSDSGFYLCAWSVRREETQYFGPGTRLLVL.

This rearrangement joins TRBV18 to TRBJ2-7; 7 nucleotides agree with TRBD1. The CDR3 spans 15 residues. With V trimmed by 3 bases and J by 0 bases, 5 bases remained unmatched. The germline V gene encodes CDR1 KGHSH and CDR2 LQKENI. As DNA, the CDR3 is TGTGCCAGCTCACCCACAGGGGCGAGCTCCTACGAGCAGTACTTC. It is translated as CASSPTGASSYEQYF. Full variable domain (outside the CDR3, taken from reference TRBV18 and TRBJ2-7): NAGVMQNPRHLVRRRGQEARLRCSPMKGHSHVYWYRQLPEEGLKFMVYLQKENIIDESGMPKERFSAEFPKEGPSILRIQQVVRGDSAAYFCASSPTGASSYEQYFGPGTRLTVT.

The J gene is TRBJ1-3, the V gene TRBV11-2; D is perhaps TRBD1 (6 bases). Trimming took off 1 base at V and 0 bases at J, with 10 bases between the two ends. In germline, CDR1 is SGHAT, CDR2 FQNNGV. The length of the CDR3 is 16 residues. The CDR3: CASSLAGASSGNTIYF. The CDR3, as DNA: TGTGCCAGCAGCTTAGCAGGGGCAAGCTCTGGAAACACCATATATTTT. Together with reference TRBV11-2 and TRBJ1-3, the CDR3 gives the full variable domain: EAGVAQSPRYKIIEKRQSVAFWCNPISGHATLYWYQQILGQGPKLLIQFQNNGVVDDSQLPKDRFSAERLKGVDSTLKIQPAKLEDSAVYLCASSLAGASSGNTIYFGEGSWLTVV.

This clone is a singleton in its sample. V gene TRBV7-3 combines with J gene TRBJ2-3; a weak D match, TRBD1 (5 bases). Germline CDR1 is SGHTA and CDR2 is FQGTGA. The length of the CDR3 is 16 residues. V was shortened by 2 bases and J by 2 bases, with 14 bases between the two germline ends. The CDR3 region is CASSLQGVLFTDTQYF. DNA for the CDR3: TGTGCCAGCAGCTTACAAGGGGTCCTTTTCACAGATACGCAGTATTTT. Looking up the rest from reference TRBV7-3 and TRBJ2-3 gives the full variable domain: GAGVSQTPSNKVTEKGKYVELRCDPISGHTALYWYRQSLGQGPEFLIYFQGTGAADDSGLPNDRFFAVRPEGSVSTLKIQRTERGDSAVYLCASSLQGVLFTDTQYFGPGTRLTVL.